This T cell receptor beta chain was identified during a study of read filtering for tumor transcriptome and immune sequencing. This library used around 0.4 ug RNA and molecular barcoded adaptors spanning alpha/delta and beta/gamma chains. From the reads, TCRdb called clonotypes with MiXCR, one entry per CDR3 protein. The sample shows tens of thousands of distinct CDR3 sequences, 20% to 25% of them seen only once. In its sample, this clonotype was seen many times. Germline values: CDR1 SNHLY, CDR2 FYNNEI. The CDR3 covers 16 residues. V was trimmed by 7 bases and J by 10 bases, leaving 23 bases between them.

The sequence was collected from a donor aged 40 or over with multiple myeloma. The sample was a population of CD138-negative cells sorted from bone marrow. V gene TRBV2 combines with J gene TRBJ1-6, with a weak D call TRBD1 (5 bases). CDR3 nucleotides: TGTGCCAGCAATTCAAGGGGAGAGGGAGGGCGATCACCCCTCCACTTT. It codes for CASNSRGEGGRSPLHF.